The clone carrying this T cell receptor (beta chain) appeared many times. What it binds is not known. A patient was excluded if there was uncontrolled infection, other autoimmune disease, pregnancy or lactation. These data come from a study of T cells in Graves' hyperthyroidism and ophthalmopathy. General study results and limits: In the analysis, a 13 V-J model separated ophthalmopathy from stable hyperthyroidism. Most expanded thyroid clonotypes above 0.001 also appeared in blood. The model predicted ophthalmopathy a median around seven months before onset.

This CDR3 contains 13 residues. CDR1 LNHDA and CDR2 SQIVND come from the germline V gene (reference sequence). V was trimmed by 5 bases and J by 3 bases, leaving 10 bases between them. The TCR beta CDR3 regions underwent amplification using RNA transcripts as the source. The TCR CDR3 first-round RT-PCR relied on the HTBI primer set. TCRdb used MiXCR to reprocess the multiplex PCR reads, holding one entry per CDR3 protein. The sample shows 500,000 to 800,000 distinct CDR3 sequences, 45% of them seen only once. Source material: peripheral blood or thyroid tissue (not recorded which). The sequence derives from an adult man with Graves' disease, either hyperthyroidism or ophthalmopathy (not recorded which). The chain recombines TRBV19 with TRBJ1-2; no clear D gene. The CDR3 DNA is TGTGCCAGTAGTGAAAGGGATGACTATGGCTACACCTTC. It codes for CASSERDDYGYTF. Variable domain in full (rest from reference TRBV19 and TRBJ1-2): DGGITQSPKYLFRKEGQNVTLSCEQNLNHDAMYWYRQDPGQGLRLIYYSQIVNDFQKGDIAEGYSVSREKKESFPLTVTSAQKNPTAFYLCASSERDDYGYTFGSGTRLTVV.